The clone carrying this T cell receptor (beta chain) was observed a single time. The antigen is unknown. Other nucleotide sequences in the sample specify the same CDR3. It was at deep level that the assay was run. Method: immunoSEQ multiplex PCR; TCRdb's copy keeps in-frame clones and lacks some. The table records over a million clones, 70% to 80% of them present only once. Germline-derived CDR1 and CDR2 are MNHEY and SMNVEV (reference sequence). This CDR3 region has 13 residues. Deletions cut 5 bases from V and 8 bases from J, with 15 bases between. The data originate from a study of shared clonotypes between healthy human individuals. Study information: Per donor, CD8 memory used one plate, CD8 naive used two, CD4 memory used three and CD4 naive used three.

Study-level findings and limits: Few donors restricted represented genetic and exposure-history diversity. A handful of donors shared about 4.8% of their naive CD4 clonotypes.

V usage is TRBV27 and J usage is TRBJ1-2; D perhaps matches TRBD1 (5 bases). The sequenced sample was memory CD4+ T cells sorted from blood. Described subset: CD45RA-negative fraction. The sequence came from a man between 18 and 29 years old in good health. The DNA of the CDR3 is TGTGCCAGCAGTCTGACAGATATCTACGGCTACACCTTC. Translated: CASSLTDIYGYTF.